This T cell receptor beta chain was captured in a study of CD8 T cells in Susac syndrome (dated by TCRdb to about 2019). Describing the broader study: Repertoire sequencing was used to test whether CD8+ T cell activation and differentiation in Susac syndrome was antigen driven. The study compared CD8+ T cell repertoire clonality among 12 healthy donors, approximately 14 Susac syndrome patients and fewer than 19 multiple sclerosis patients. Broader findings and caveats from the paper: The TCR sequencing and HLA analysis was acknowledged to have included a relatively small number of individuals.

This clonotype has only one observation. Its target antigen remains unknown. No much larger clone is present one base from it, and per-base qualities are unavailable. Weak support is all one read offers. RNA was extracted with the RNeasy kit and roughly 0.45 to 1 ug was reverse transcribed using random hexamers. TCR beta CDR3 regions were amplified with the immunoSEQ multiplex PCR assay covering 54 Vbeta and 13 Jbeta segments. PCR amplification bias was corrected by using a synthetic template baseline for primer optimization and computational correction. As for how the authors treated the data: Reads were annotated to V, D and J genes according to IMGT and were analyzed with immunoSEQ Analyzer, with only productive sequences retained. To calculate clonality, Shannon entropy was normalized by log2 of the number of productive unique sequences and then subtracted from one. For each patient and control, public and private clones were evaluated within the 100 most prevalent clones. Susac-specific clones were defined as absent from healthy and MS cohorts, around 1,000 published viral clones and other ImmuneACCESS disease sequences. TCRdb took the public reads, trimmed them with fastp at Q25, ran MiXCR for clone calling and kept in-frame beta chains. Rows with a matching CDR3 protein are joined into one entry that keeps the most common DNA and genes. Clone size and V and J calls follow TCRdb, not the original study. The sample contains about 80,000 distinct CDR3 sequences, roughly nine tenths of them found a single time. The top ten hold approximately 0.46% of the sample.

High-throughput TCR beta sequencing profiled peripheral blood CD8+ and CD4+ T cells from healthy donors, Susac syndrome patients and multiple sclerosis patients. The multiple sclerosis controls were treatment-naive patients whose relapsing-remitting disease, either stable or active, fulfilled the revised McDonald criteria. Bulk CD8+ and CD4+ T cells were purified magnetically by negative isolation, whereas CD8+ TEMRA cells were enriched by FACS. Blood was collected in EDTA tubes and processed within 24 hours, with PBMCs isolated through density gradient centrifugation. PBMCs intended for TCR sequencing were frozen in liquid nitrogen and were later thawed in a 37 degrees C water bath. The sorted or isolated CD4+, CD8+ and CD8+ TEMRA cells reached a purity of at least 90%. V is clipped by 6 bases and J by 0 bases, and the sequence between their germline boundaries is 15 bases long. The germline V gene supplies CDR1 LGHNA and CDR2 YSLEER. The CDR3 runs 16 residues from the cysteine to the phenylalanine. Only the CDR3 portion is preserved as DNA: 48 bases, with reading frame beginning at the first base.

The receptor's source is a human donor with multiple sclerosis. The material sequenced was CD8+ T cells from PBMCs. The chain links TRBV4-3 with TRBJ2-1, with TRBD1 as a weak D call on 6 bases. The CDR3 protein: CASSLRDTNSYNEQFF. The DNA sequence reads TGCGCCAGCAGTTTAAGGGACACCAACTCCTACAATGAGCAGTTCTTC.